The source of this TCR beta chain is a study of CD8 T cells in Susac syndrome. The RNA, about 0.5 to 1 ug, was put through reverse transcription using random hexamers. TCRdb redid the calling of the immunoSEQ multiplex PCR reads with MiXCR, one entry per CDR3 protein. The data contain approximately 190,000 distinct CDR3 sequences, roughly 94% of them seen just once; the ten biggest clones take up around 0.16%. V lost 6 bases and J 0 bases, leaving 9 bases between the germline ends. The CDR3 consists of 13 residues. CDR1 is SGHTA and CDR2 is FQGTGA in the germline V gene. The specimen sequenced was CD8+ T cells from PBMCs. The receptor was derived from a human donor with Susac syndrome. The chain has TRBV7-3 and TRBJ2-7; maybe TRBD1 (5 bases). The DNA of the CDR3 is TGTGCCAGCAGTCCGACAGACTCCTACGAGCAGTACTTC. It yields the protein CASSPTDSYEQYF.